The 7 T cell receptor beta chains below were found in one sample sequenced in a study of blood T cell repertoires in COVID-19. Libraries were prepared by immunoSEQ multiplex PCR; TCRdb keeps only in-frame clonotypes and omits some of them. The sample has about 230,000 clones, 84% seen once. The sample was peripheral blood. Receptor source: a man aged 35 to 55 who had recovered from COVID-19.

This clone was observed a handful of times. The same CDR3 arises from other DNA sequences in this sample as well. The chain combines TRBV7-2 with TRBJ2-7; 10 nucleotides agree with TRBD2. Losses at the gene ends were 3 bases for V and 3 bases for J; bases not matched to a gene: 8. The germline V gene has CDR1 SGHTA and CDR2 FQGNSA. The CDR3 is 16 amino acids. The CDR3: CASSLSIASGSYEQYF. Here the CDR3 DNA reads TGTGCCAGCAGCTTGAGTATAGCTAGCGGGAGCTACGAGCAGTACTTC.

This chain connects TRBV2 to TRBJ2-5; tentatively, D is TRBD2 (5 bases). The CDR3 covers 13 residues. The V gene lost 2 bases and the J gene lost 1 base, with 5 bases spanning the gap. Germline V gene data show CDR1 as SNHLY and CDR2 as FYNNEI. CDR3 DNA: TGTGCCAGCAGTGAACGGGGCCAAGAGACCCAGTACTTC. Translated, it gives CASSERGQETQYF.

This clone was detected a few times. The V and J genes are TRBV19 and TRBJ1-3; D unresolved. There are 16 residues in the CDR3. From germline, CDR1 is LNHDA and CDR2 SQIVND (reference sequence). Trimming cost V 7 bases and J 0 bases, with 16 bases left between them. The CDR3 loop is CASTQPGYYSGNTIYF. The CDR3, as DNA: TGTGCCAGTACCCAACCGGGATACTACTCTGGAAACACCATATATTTT. Together with reference TRBV19 and TRBJ1-3, the CDR3 gives the full variable domain: DGGITQSPKYLFRKEGQNVTLSCEQNLNHDAMYWYRQDPGQGLRLIYYSQIVNDFQKGDIAEGYSVSREKKESFPLTVTSAQKNPTAFYLCASTQPGYYSGNTIYFGEGSWLTVV.

The chain carries TRBV5-1 and TRBJ1-3; D is perhaps TRBD1 (6 bases). Germline CDR1 reads SGHRS; CDR2 reads YFSETQ. Deletions cut 1 base from V and 0 bases from J, with 14 bases between. The length of the CDR3 is 17 residues. This chain's CDR3 is CASSLYQTGYSGNTIYF. The CDR3 DNA reads as TGCGCCAGCAGCTTGTACCAAACAGGGTACTCTGGAAACACCATATATTTT. Supplemented by reference TRBV5-1 and TRBJ1-3, the full variable domain reads KAGVTQTPRYLIKTRGQQVTLSCSPISGHRSVSWYQQTPGQGLQFLFEYFSETQRNKGNFPGRFSGRQFSNSRSEMNVSTLELGDSALYLCASSLYQTGYSGNTIYFGEGSWLTVV.

A few counts support this clone. The gene calls are TRBV25-1 and TRBJ2-7; D may be TRBD1 (7 bases). The CDR3 totals 13 residues. In germline, CDR1 is MGHDK, CDR2 SYGVNS. The V end lost 4 bases, the J end lost 4 bases, and 11 bases lay between the germline ends. CDR3 sequence (DNA): TGTGCCAGCAGTGTTGCAGGGGGGTACGAGCAGTACTTC. It specifies CASSVAGGYEQYF.

The rearrangement uses TRBV9 and TRBJ2-7; 8 nucleotides agree with TRBD1. Germline V gene data show CDR1 as SGDLS and CDR2 as YYNGEE. J gave up 1 base and V 4 bases, and 7 bases lay outside the gene matches. This CDR3 is built from 15 residues. CDR3 loop: CASSIGQGKSYEQYF. Here the CDR3 DNA reads TGTGCCAGCAGCATCGGACAGGGAAAATCCTACGAGCAGTACTTC.

The chain has TRBV5-4 and TRBJ2-3; TRBD1 is a possible D gene (6 bases). This CDR3 region has 18 residues. The V end was cut by 4 bases, the J end by 4 bases, with 25 bases between. Germline V gene sequence: CDR1 SGHNT, CDR2 YYREEE (reference sequence). The CDR3 loop reads CASSPPSRTGSGSDTQYF. For the CDR3, the DNA is TGTGCCAGCAGCCCCCCTTCCCGAACAGGGAGTGGGTCAGATACGCAGTATTTT.